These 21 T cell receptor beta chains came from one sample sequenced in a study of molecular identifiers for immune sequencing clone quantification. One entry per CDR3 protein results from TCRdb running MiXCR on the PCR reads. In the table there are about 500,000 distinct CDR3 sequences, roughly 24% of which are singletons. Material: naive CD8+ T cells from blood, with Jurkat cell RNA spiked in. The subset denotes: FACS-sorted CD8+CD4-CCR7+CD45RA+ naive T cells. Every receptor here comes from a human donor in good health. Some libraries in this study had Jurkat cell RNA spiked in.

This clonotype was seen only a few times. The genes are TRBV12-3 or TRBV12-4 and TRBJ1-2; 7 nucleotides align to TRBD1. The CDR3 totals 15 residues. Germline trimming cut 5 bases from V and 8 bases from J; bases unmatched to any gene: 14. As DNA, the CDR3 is TGTGCCAGCAGTATTAGTGTCGAGACAGGGAACGGCTACACCTTC. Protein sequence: CASSISVETGNGYTF.

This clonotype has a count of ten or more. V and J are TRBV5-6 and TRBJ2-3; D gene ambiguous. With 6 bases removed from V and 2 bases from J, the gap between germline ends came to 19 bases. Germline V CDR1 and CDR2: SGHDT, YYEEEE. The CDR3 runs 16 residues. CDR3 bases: TGTGCCAGCACCCTCGGTAGGGCCCACTACACAGATACGCAGTATTTT. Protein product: CASTLGRAHYTDTQYF. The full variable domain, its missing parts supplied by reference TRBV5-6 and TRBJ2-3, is DAGVTQSPTHLIKTRGQQVTLRCSPKSGHDTVSWYQQALGQGPQFIFQYYEEEERQRGNFPDRFSGHQFPNYSSELNVNALLLGDSALYLCASTLGRAHYTDTQYFGPGTRLTVL.

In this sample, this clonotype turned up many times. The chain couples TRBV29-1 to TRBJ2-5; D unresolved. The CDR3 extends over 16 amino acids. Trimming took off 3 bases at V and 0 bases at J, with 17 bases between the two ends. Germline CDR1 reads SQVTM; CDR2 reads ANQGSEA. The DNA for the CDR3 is TGCAGCGTTGAGACGAGAGGCCCACGGTACCAAGAGACCCAGTACTTC. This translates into CSVETRGPRYQETQYF.

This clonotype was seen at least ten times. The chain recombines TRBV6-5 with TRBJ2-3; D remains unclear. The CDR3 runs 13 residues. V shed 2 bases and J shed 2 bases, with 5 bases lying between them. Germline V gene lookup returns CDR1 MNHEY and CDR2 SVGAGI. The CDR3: CASSYANTDTQYF. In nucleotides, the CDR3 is TGTGCCAGCAGTTACGCTAACACAGATACGCAGTATTTT.

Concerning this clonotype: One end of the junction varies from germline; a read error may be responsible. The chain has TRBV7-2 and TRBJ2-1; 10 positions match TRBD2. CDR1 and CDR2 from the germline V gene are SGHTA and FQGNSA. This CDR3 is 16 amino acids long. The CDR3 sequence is CASSPLSGRNGGEQSF. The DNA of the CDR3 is TGTGCCAGCAGCCCTCTTAGCGGGAGGAATGGTGGTGAGCAGTCCTTC.

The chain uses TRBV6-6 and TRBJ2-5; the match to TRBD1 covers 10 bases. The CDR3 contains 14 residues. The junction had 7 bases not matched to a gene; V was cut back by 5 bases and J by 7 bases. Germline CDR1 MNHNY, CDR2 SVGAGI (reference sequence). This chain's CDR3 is CASSRTGGSRTQYF. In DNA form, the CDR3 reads TGTGCCAGCAGTCGGACAGGGGGTTCGCGGACCCAGTACTTC.

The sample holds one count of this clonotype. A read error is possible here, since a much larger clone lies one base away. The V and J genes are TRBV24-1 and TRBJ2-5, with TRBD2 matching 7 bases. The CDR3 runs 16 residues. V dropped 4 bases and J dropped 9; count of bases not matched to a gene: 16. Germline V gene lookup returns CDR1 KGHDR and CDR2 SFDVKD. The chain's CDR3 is CATSEPTSAGVGPQYF. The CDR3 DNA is TGTGCCACCAGTGAGCCTACTAGCGCCGGCGTAGGGCCCCAGTACTTC.

CDR3 nucleotide sequence: TGTGCCAGCAGCCCCTTCGACTCTTTCTCTGGGGCCAACGTCCTGACTTTC. It translates to CASSPFDSFSGANVLTF. This chain connects TRBV2 to TRBJ2-6; no clear D gene. The germline V gene encodes CDR1 SNHLY and CDR2 FYNNEI. Trimming took 6 bases from V and 0 from J, leaving 15 bases between them. This CDR3 has 17 residues.

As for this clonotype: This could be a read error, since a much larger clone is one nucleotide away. DNA of the CDR3: TGCAGTGCTCAACCCGCGACAGGGGGACTCGAGCAGTACTTC. This codes for CSAQPATGGLEQYF. The gene calls are TRBV20-1 and TRBJ2-7; 9 bases line up with TRBD1. The CDR3 spans 14 residues. The trim removed 5 bases at V and 6 bases at J, leaving 11 bases unmatched. The germline V gene encodes CDR1 DFQATT and CDR2 SNEGSKA (reference sequence).

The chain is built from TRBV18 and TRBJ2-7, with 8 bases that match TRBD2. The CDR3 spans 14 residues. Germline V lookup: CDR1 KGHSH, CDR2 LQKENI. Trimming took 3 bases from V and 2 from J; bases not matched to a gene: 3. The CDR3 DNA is TGTGCCAGCTCACCCCAGCGGGAGCCCTACGAGCAGTACTTC. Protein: CASSPQREPYEQYF.

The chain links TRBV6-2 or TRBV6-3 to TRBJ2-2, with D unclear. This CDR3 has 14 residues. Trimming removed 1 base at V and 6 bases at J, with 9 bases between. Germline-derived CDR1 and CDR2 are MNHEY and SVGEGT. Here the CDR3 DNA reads TGTGCCAGCAGTTACTACCCGGGCTCCGGGGAGCTGTTTTTT. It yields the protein CASSYYPGSGELFF.

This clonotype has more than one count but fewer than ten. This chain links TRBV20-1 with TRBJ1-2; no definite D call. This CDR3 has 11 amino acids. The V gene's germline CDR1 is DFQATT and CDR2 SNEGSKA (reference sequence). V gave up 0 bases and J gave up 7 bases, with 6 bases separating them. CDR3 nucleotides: TGCAGTGCTAGAGATATAGTTGGCTACACCTTC. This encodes CSARDIVGYTF.

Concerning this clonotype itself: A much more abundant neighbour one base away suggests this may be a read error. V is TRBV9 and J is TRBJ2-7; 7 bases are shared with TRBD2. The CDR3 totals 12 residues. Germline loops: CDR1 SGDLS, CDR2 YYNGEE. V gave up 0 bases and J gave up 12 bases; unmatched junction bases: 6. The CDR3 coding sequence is TGTGCCAGCAGCGTAGCAAGCGGGGATCTGTACTTC. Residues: CASSVASGDLYF.

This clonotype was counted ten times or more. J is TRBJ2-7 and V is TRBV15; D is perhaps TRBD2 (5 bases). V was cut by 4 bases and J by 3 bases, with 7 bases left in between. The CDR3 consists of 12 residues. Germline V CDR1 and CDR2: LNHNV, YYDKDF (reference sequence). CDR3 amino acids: CATSTSGYEQYF. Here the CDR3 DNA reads TGTGCCACCAGCACGAGCGGCTACGAGCAGTACTTC.

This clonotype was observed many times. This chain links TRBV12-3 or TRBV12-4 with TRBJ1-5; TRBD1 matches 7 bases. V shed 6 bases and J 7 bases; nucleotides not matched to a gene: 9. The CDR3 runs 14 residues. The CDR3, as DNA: TGTGCCAGCAGCCAACAGGGGTTTGGGCAGCCCCAGCATTTT. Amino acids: CASSQQGFGQPQHF.

Written as DNA, the CDR3 is TGTGCCAGCAGTGTGACTAGCGGGAGTGGGGAGCAGTACTTC. Amino acid sequence: CASSVTSGSGEQYF. This chain links TRBV6-2 or TRBV6-3 with TRBJ2-7; 12 nucleotides agree with TRBD2. The length of the CDR3 is 14 residues. V lost 5 bases and J lost 7; bases outside the gene matches: 6. Germline-derived CDR1 and CDR2 are MNHEY and SVGEGT.

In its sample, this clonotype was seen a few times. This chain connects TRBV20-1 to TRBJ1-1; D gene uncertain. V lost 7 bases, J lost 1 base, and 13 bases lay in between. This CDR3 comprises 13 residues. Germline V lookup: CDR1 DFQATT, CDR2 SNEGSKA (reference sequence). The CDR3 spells CSEWETSNTEAFF. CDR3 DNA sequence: TGCAGTGAATGGGAGACCTCGAACACTGAAGCTTTCTTT.

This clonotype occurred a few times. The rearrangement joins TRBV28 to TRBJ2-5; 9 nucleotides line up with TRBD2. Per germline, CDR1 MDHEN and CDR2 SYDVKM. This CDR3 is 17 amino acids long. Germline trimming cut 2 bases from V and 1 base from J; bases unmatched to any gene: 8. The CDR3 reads CASSLQTCGRAQETQYF. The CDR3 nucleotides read TGTGCCAGCAGTTTACAAACTTGCGGGAGGGCCCAAGAGACCCAGTACTTC. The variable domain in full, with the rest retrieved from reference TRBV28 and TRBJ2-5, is DVKVTQSSRYLVKRTGEKVFLECVQDMDHENMFWYRQDPGLGLRLIYFSYDVKMKEKGDIPEGYSVSREKKERFSLILESASTNQTSMYLCASSLQTCGRAQETQYFGPGTRLLVL.

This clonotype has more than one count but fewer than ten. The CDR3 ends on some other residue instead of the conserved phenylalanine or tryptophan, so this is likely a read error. The CDR3 sequence: CSVVHRGSLSEQYL. The CDR3 coding sequence is TGCAGCGTCGTCCACAGGGGATCGTTGAGCGAGCAGTACCTC. The chain joins TRBV29-1 to TRBJ2-7; TRBD1 matches at 7 bases. CDR1 and CDR2 from the germline V gene are SQVTM and ANQGSEA. V dropped 6 bases and J dropped 6; count of bases not matched to a gene: 14. The CDR3 length is 14 residues.

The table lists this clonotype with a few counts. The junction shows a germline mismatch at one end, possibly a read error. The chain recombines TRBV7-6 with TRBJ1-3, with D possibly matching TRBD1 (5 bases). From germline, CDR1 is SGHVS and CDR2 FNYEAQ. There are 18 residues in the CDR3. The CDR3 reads CASSPWEVDGTLGNAIYF. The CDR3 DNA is TGTGCCAGCAGCCCTTGGGAGGTGGACGGGACGCTTGGAAACGCCATATATTTT.

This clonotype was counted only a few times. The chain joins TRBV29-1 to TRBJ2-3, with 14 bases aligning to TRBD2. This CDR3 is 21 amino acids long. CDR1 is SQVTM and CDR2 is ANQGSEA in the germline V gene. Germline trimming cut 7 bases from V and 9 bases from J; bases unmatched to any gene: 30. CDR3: CSEIRGGPWGLAGVLLGTQYF. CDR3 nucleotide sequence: TGCAGCGAAATTAGGGGGGGGCCATGGGGACTAGCGGGAGTACTTTTGGGGACGCAGTATTTT.